The subject of this entry is one T cell receptor beta chain. Its cognate antigen is unknown. This CDR3 is built from 15 residues. The germline V gene encodes CDR1 MNHEY and CDR2 SVGAGI. V gave up 7 bases and J gave up 8 bases; unmatched junction bases: 9. Time point noted: after dendritic cell vaccination, including at tumor progression/relapse. None of the glioblastoma patients had an isocitrate dehydrogenase mutation. The PCR used 60 V beta and 13 J beta primers. Produced via immunoSEQ multiplex PCR; TCRdb's table is partial and in-frame only. The repertoire holds tens of thousands of clones, with around 87% as singletons. This sample was included in a study of glioma-infiltrating T cells after dendritic cell vaccination. Notes on the study in general: Few patients contributed both blood and tumor specimens.

The sequence came from a human donor with glioblastoma. This specimen consisted of blood, obtained after dendritic cell vaccination. This chain links TRBV6-5 with TRBJ1-6; 9 bases align to TRBD1. The CDR3 protein is CASNPRGTGYSPLHF. The CDR3 coding sequence is TGTGCCAGCAATCCTAGGGGGACAGGGTATTCACCCCTCCACTTT.